This TCR beta chain appears in the sequencing data of a study of T cell responses to AZD1222 COVID-19 vaccine. The study's findings and limits: Repertoire samples came only from after the peak T cell response. Among the donors, most were white British and more were female, and clonal diversity was possibly underestimated.

Libraries were prepared by immunoSEQ multiplex PCR; TCRdb keeps only in-frame clonotypes and omits some of them. The data hold 95,000 or so clones, with over 75% observed a single time. On this clone itself: Its antigen is not known.

Trimming removed 0 bases from V and 4 bases from J, with 13 bases in between. There are 16 residues in the CDR3. CDR1 MNHNY and CDR2 SVGAGI come from the germline V gene (reference sequence). The source of this sequence is an adult in good health. V is TRBV6-6 and J is TRBJ1-3; D ambiguous. The specimen comprised peripheral blood, sampled on day 0 of AZD1222 vaccination. This CDR3 is CASSYSFSNSGNTIYF. In nucleotides, the CDR3 is TGTGCCAGCAGTTACTCGTTTTCGAATTCCGGAAACACCATATATTTT.